Below, 24 T cell receptor beta chains from the same sample are listed, as sequenced in a study of T-cell reconstitution after alpha-beta-depleted transplantation in children. Preparation of the TCRbeta library involved a method that used unique molecular identifiers. Via MiXCR, TCRdb re-called the PCR reads, giving one row per CDR3 protein. The sample consists of about 610,000 distinct CDR3 sequences, roughly a tenth of them appearing once. The source was PBMCs from the stem cell graft donor, collected from the stem cell graft. These receptors were taken from a human donor who donated a stem cell graft to a child with acute myeloid leukemia.

The chain links TRBV2 to TRBJ1-2, with 7 bases fitting TRBD1. Germline loops: CDR1 SNHLY, CDR2 FYNNEI. The CDR3 sequence is 14 residues long. V was clipped by 4 bases and J by 4 bases; unmatched bases: 6. CDR3: CASSGDRVAYGYTF. The DNA for the CDR3 is TGTGCCAGCAGTGGAGACAGGGTCGCCTATGGCTACACCTTC.

This clonotype was picked up one time. A read error may explain this, as a much larger clone is one base away. The CDR3 sequence: CASSQWTGSSEQFF. CDR3 coding DNA: TGTGCCAGCAGCCAATGGACAGGGAGCAGCGAGCAGTTCTTC. The chain employs TRBV4-2 and TRBJ2-7; TRBD1 aligns across 8 bases. The J call is doubtful: the DNA matches TRBJ2-1 better. CDR1 is LGHNA and CDR2 is YNFKEQ in the germline V gene. CDR3 length equals 14 residues.

This chain joins TRBV12-3 or TRBV12-4 and TRBJ2-5; 14 nucleotides match TRBD2. The CDR3 totals 15 residues. Trimming at V came to 5 bases and at J to 4 bases, leaving 3 bases not matched to a gene. The CDR3 DNA reads as TGTGCCAGCAGTCGACTAGCGGGAGGGCCAGAGACCCAGTACTTC. It codes for CASSRLAGGPETQYF.

This clonotype was found many times. V gene TRBV20-1 combines with J gene TRBJ2-3, with 9 bases identical to TRBD1. Germline V lookup: CDR1 DFQATT, CDR2 SNEGSKA (reference sequence). There are 15 residues in the CDR3. The V gene end was trimmed by 6 bases and the J gene end by 2 bases; junction bases not matched to a gene: 9. CDR3 sequence reads: CSAIGGTGSTDTQYF. The CDR3 nucleotides are TGCAGTGCAATAGGAGGGACAGGGTCCACAGATACGCAGTATTTT.

In this sample, this clonotype turned up a few times. The V and J genes are TRBV19 and TRBJ1-5; a weak D match, TRBD1 (6 bases). The CDR3 sequence is 15 residues long. Germline V CDR1 and CDR2: LNHDA, SQIVND (reference sequence). V lost 6 bases and J 0 bases, leaving 12 bases between the germline ends. CDR3 in amino acids: CASRTGHYSNQPQHF. The CDR3 bases are TGTGCCAGTAGGACGGGACACTATAGCAATCAGCCCCAGCATTTT.

At least ten counts were recorded for this clonotype. V gene TRBV29-1 combines with J gene TRBJ1-1, with D perhaps matching TRBD1 (6 bases). The CDR3 loop spans 15 amino acids. The germline CDR1 and CDR2 sequences are SQVTM and ANQGSEA. V was trimmed by 4 bases and J by 1 base, leaving 16 bases between them. CDR3 nucleotides: TGCAGCGTTGGGTATAGGGGACACAAGAACACTGAAGCTTTCTTT. This encodes CSVGYRGHKNTEAFF.

This clonotype was detected a few times. The chain uses TRBV3-1 and TRBJ2-7; D not certain. Germline CDR1 reads LGHDT; CDR2 reads YNNKEL (reference sequence). CDR3 length: 14 amino acids. Between the trimmed V and J ends, which lost 1 base and 6 bases, there was a span of 13 bases. The CDR3 sequence is CASSQVGTWVEQYF. CDR3 bases: TGTGCCAGCAGCCAAGTAGGCACTTGGGTCGAGCAGTACTTC.

Ten or more counts support this clonotype. The chain links TRBV7-2 to TRBJ2-7, with 10 nucleotides matching TRBD1. Trimming took 4 bases from V and 9 from J; bases not matched to a gene: 6. CDR1 SGHTA and CDR2 FQGNSA come from the germline V gene. The CDR3 is 13 residues long. The CDR3 DNA reads TGTGCCAGCAGCTATGACAGGGGGCAGGGGCAGTACTTC. Translating gives CASSYDRGQGQYF.

Ten or more counts support this clonotype. The V call is TRBV9, the J call TRBJ2-3; 11 positions match TRBD2. The V segment lost 0 bases and the J segment 8 bases; nucleotides outside the gene matches: 8. This CDR3 region has 16 residues. CDR1 is SGDLS, CDR2 YYNGEE, per germline. CDR3: CASSVGSLAGDGTQYF. The CDR3 DNA sequence: TGTGCCAGCAGCGTAGGTTCACTAGCGGGAGATGGTACGCAGTATTTT. Full variable domain (rest looked up from reference TRBV9 and TRBJ2-3): DSGVTQTPKHLITATGQRVTLRCSPRSGDLSVYWYQQSLDQGLQFLIQYYNGEERAKGNILERFSAQQFPDLHSELNLSSLELGDSALYFCASSVGSLAGDGTQYFGPGTRLTVL.

This clonotype has only a few counts. CDR3 region: CAVGTGKSGNTIYF. The CDR3 bases are TGTGCGGTGGGAACAGGGAAATCGGGAAACACCATATATTTT. The chain joins TRBV7-2 to TRBJ1-3; TRBD1 is a possible D gene (6 bases). This CDR3 spans 14 amino acids. Germline values: CDR1 SGHTA, CDR2 FQGNSA.

This clonotype was seen a handful of times. The genes are TRBV30 and TRBJ2-1, with a tentative D call TRBD2 (5 bases). CDR3 length equals 11 residues. Per germline, CDR1 GTSNPN and CDR2 SVGIG (reference sequence). V lost 4 bases, J lost 13 bases, and 14 bases lay in between. This CDR3 is CAWKRTLGQFF. CDR3 nucleotides: TGTGCCTGGAAAAGGACTCTAGGCCAGTTCTTC. Combining the CDR3 with reference TRBV30 and TRBJ2-1 gives the whole variable domain SQTIHQWPATLVQPVGSPLSLECTVEGTSNPNLYWYRQAAGRGLQLLFYSVGIGQISSEVPQNLSASRPQDRQFILSSKKLLLSDSGFYLCAWKRTLGQFFGPGTRLTVL.

The sample holds a few counts of this clonotype. The chain combines TRBV20-1 with TRBJ1-3, with 7 nucleotides matching TRBD1. The CDR3 covers 16 residues. Germline CDR1 reads DFQATT; CDR2 reads SNEGSKA (reference sequence). V dropped 0 bases and J dropped 4; count of bases not matched to a gene: 9. The CDR3 DNA reads TGCAGTGCTAGAGATAGGGGGCGCCTCGGAGGAAACACCATATATTTT. It encodes CSARDRGRLGGNTIYF.

CDR3 loop: CASRRTGGEKLFF. The CDR3 nucleotides read TGTGCCAGCCGGAGGACAGGGGGTGAAAAACTGTTTTTT. The J gene is TRBJ1-4, the V gene TRBV6-1; TRBD1 aligns across 10 bases. With V trimmed by 8 bases and J by 7 bases, 4 bases remained unmatched. The CDR3 has 13 residues. Germline loops: CDR1 MNHNS, CDR2 SASEGT.

J is TRBJ1-4 and V is TRBV7-6; D uncertain. The CDR3 covers 14 residues. Germline V lookup: CDR1 SGHVS, CDR2 FNYEAQ. V was clipped by 1 base and J by 4 bases, with 7 bases between them. The CDR3 loop is CASSLGRINEKLFF. CDR3 nucleotide sequence: TGTGCCAGCAGCTTAGGACGAATTAATGAAAAACTGTTTTTT.

Many counts were recorded for this clonotype. Compared with germline, one end of the junction differs, possibly owing to a read error. This sequence joins TRBV6-1 and TRBJ1-5; no reliable D call. This CDR3 is 15 amino acids long. CDR1 is MNHNS, CDR2 SASEGT, per germline. CDR3 loop: CASSEKPVGNRPQHF. The CDR3 nucleotides read TGTGCCAGCAGTGAAAAACCCGTCGGGAATCGGCCCCAGCATTTT.

This clonotype was seen a few times. The gene calls are TRBV29-1 and TRBJ1-1; TRBD1 is a possible D gene (5 bases). Between the trimmed V and J ends, which lost 5 bases and 10 bases, there was a span of 14 bases. This CDR3 contains 11 residues. Germline V CDR1 and CDR2: SQVTM, ANQGSEA. The CDR3 nucleotides read TGCAGCGTTTCACAGGATTGGGGAGCTTTCTTT. Translated: CSVSQDWGAFF.

This chain links TRBV12-3 or TRBV12-4 with TRBJ2-3; 9 bases match TRBD2. This CDR3 is 16 amino acids long. Trimming at V came to 0 bases and at J to 6 bases, leaving 7 bases not matched to a gene. CDR3 nucleotides: TGTGCCAGCAGTTTAGCGGTCGGAGCGGGGGGCGATACGCAGTATTTT. This gives the protein CASSLAVGAGGDTQYF.

The genes are TRBV27 and TRBJ2-7; possibly TRBD1 or TRBD2 for D (6 bases each). CDR1 and CDR2 (germline): MNHEY, SMNVEV (reference sequence). The CDR3 length is 16 residues. Trimming took off 6 bases at V and 0 bases at J, with 18 bases between the two ends. The CDR3 DNA sequence: TGTGCCAGCAGGGCCCGGAGGGGGTCCGACTCCTACGAGCAGTACTTC. This encodes CASRARRGSDSYEQYF.

V and J are TRBV28 and TRBJ2-5, with D possibly TRBD1 on 6 matching bases. Germline-derived CDR1 and CDR2 are MDHEN and SYDVKM. The CDR3 is made up of 14 amino acids. Trimming stripped 6 bases from V and 5 bases from J, with 16 bases between. CDR3 region: CASSPPRRGETQYF. The CDR3 coding sequence is TGTGCCAGCAGCCCACCCCGAAGGGGGGAGACCCAGTACTTC.

This clonotype has only a few counts. This likely comes from a read error, as the CDR3 has no conserved phenylalanine or tryptophan at its end. This chain links TRBV2 with TRBJ1-4; D call uncertain. CDR1 SNHLY and CDR2 FYNNEI come from the germline V gene. V dropped 2 bases and J dropped 0 bases, with 16 bases sitting between them. The CDR3 extends over 18 amino acids. The CDR3 DNA sequence: TGTGCCAGCAGTGAACGAGTTTCAGACTACTCAACTAATGAAAAACTGTTTTCT. Its translation is CASSERVSDYSTNEKLFS.

This clonotype has only a few counts. The rearrangement links TRBV11-3 to TRBJ2-3; the match to TRBD1 covers 8 bases. The CDR3 runs to 16 residues. Germline V gene lookup returns CDR1 SGHNT and CDR2 YENEEA. J lost 6 bases, V lost 5 bases, and 13 bases had no gene match. CDR3 DNA: TGTGCCAGCAGCAAAAGACAGGGGACGCGTTTGGATACGCAGTATTTT. Its protein is CASSKRQGTRLDTQYF.

The rearrangement links TRBV29-1 to TRBJ2-3, with 11 bases identical to TRBD2. The CDR3 is 15 residues long. V shed 6 bases, J shed 5 bases, and the junction held 10 bases outside the gene matches. Germline V gene data show CDR1 as SQVTM and CDR2 as ANQGSEA. CDR3 nucleotide sequence: TGCAGCGTCGACCAACTAGCGGGAGAGGGAGATACGCAGTATTTT. Protein product: CSVDQLAGEGDTQYF.

The V gene is TRBV12-3 or TRBV12-4, the J gene TRBJ1-3; no clear D. Trimming cost V 6 bases and J 3 bases, with 9 bases left between them. The CDR3 loop spans 13 amino acids. Written as DNA, the CDR3 is TGTGCCAGCAGCACAAAGGATGGAAACACCATATATTTT. Translation gives CASSTKDGNTIYF.

This rearrangement joins TRBV11-2 to TRBJ2-3; the D gene is possibly TRBD2 (5 bases). Trimming left V 1 base short and J 4 bases short, with 18 bases between. The germline gives CDR1 SGHAT, CDR2 FQNNGV. This CDR3 has 17 amino acids. CDR3 bases: TGTGCCAGCAGCTTAGGAGGGCTAGCCTACGCCCCAGATACGCAGTATTTT. Its protein is CASSLGGLAYAPDTQYF.